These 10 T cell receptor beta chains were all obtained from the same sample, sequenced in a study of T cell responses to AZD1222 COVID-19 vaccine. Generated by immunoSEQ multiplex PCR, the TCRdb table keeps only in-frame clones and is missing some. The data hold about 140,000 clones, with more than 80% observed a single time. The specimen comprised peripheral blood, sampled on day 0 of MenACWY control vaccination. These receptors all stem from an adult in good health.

CDR3 in DNA: TGTGCCATCAGGACGGATTACACTGAAGCTTTCTTT. Amino acid sequence: CAIRTDYTEAFF. The V gene is TRBV10-3, the J gene TRBJ1-1; D gene uncertain. Trimming removed 6 bases at V and 3 bases at J, with 8 bases between. CDR1 and CDR2 from the germline V gene are ENHRY and SYGVKD. The CDR3 has 12 amino acids.

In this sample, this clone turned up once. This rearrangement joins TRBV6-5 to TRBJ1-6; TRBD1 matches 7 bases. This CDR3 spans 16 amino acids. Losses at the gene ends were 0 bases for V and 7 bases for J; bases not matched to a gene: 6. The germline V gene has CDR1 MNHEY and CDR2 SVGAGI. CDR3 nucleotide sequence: TGTGCCAGCAGTTACTCGCCGGGACAGCGAAATTCACCCCTCCACTTT. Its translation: CASSYSPGQRNSPLHF.

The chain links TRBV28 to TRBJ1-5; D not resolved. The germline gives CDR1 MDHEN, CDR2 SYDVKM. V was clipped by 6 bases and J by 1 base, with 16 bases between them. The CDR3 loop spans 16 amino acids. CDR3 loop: CASSRRRARSNQPQHF. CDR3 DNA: TGTGCCAGCAGCCGAAGGAGGGCGAGGAGCAATCAGCCCCAGCATTTT. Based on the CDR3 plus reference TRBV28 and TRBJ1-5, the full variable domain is DVKVTQSSRYLVKRTGEKVFLECVQDMDHENMFWYRQDPGLGLRLIYFSYDVKMKEKGDIPEGYSVSREKKERFSLILESASTNQTSMYLCASSRRRARSNQPQHFGDGTRLSIL.

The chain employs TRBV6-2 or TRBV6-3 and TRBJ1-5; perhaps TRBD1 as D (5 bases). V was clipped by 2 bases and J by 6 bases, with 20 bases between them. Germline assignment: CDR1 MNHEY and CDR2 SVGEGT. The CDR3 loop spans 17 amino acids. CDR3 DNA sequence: TGTGCCAGCAGTTACGGGCCAGGGATCAAACTTTTTCAGCCCCAGCATTTT. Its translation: CASSYGPGIKLFQPQHF.

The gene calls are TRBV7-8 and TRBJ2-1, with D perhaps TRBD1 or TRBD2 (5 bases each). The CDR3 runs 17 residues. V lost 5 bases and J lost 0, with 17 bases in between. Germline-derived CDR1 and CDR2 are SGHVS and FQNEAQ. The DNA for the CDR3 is TGTGCCAGCAGCAAGGGGAGTAGCGAGAGCTCCTACAATGAGCAGTTCTTC. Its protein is CASSKGSSESSYNEQFF.

The CDR3 loop is CASGLGSGGGDTQYF. In DNA form, the CDR3 reads TGTGCTAGTGGTTTGGGAAGCGGGGGGGGTGATACGCAGTATTTT. The rearrangement uses TRBV12-5 and TRBJ2-3; 10 bases map to TRBD2. Germline lookup yields CDR1 LGHNT and CDR2 FRNRAP. The V segment lost 1 base and the J segment 6 bases; nucleotides outside the gene matches: 4. There are 15 residues in the CDR3.

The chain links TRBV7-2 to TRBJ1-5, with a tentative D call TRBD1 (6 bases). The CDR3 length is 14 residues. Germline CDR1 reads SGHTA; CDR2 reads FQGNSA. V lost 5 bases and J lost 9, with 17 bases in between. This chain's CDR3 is CASSEQGWYRPQHF. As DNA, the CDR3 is TGTGCCAGCAGCGAACAGGGATGGTATAGGCCCCAGCATTTT.

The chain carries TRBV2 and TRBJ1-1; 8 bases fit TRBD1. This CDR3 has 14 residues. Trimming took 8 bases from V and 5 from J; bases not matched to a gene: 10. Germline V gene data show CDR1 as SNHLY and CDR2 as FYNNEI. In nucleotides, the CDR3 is TGTGCCAGCCAAACCGGACAGGGATGGACTGAAGCTTTCTTT. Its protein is CASQTGQGWTEAFF.

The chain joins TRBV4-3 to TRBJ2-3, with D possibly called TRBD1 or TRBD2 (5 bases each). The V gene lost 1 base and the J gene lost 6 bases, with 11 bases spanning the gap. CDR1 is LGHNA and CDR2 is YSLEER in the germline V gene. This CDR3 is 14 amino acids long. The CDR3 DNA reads TGCGCCAGCAGCCAAGCGGGGCCTCGGGATACGCAGTATTTT. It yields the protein CASSQAGPRDTQYF.

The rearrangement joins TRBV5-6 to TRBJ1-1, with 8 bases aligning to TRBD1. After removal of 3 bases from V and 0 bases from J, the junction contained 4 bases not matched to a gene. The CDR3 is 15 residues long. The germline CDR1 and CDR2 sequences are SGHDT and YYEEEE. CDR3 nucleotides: TGTGCCAGCAGCTCCCCGGACAGGGTGAACACTGAAGCTTTCTTT. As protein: CASSSPDRVNTEAFF.